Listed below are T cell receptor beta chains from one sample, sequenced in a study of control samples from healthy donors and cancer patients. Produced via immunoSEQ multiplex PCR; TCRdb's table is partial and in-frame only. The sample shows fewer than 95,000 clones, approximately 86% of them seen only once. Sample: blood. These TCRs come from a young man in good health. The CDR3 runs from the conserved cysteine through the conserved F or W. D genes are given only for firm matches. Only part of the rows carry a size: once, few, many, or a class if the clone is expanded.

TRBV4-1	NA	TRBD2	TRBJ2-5	CASSSLAGVLQETQYF	TGCGCCAGCAGCTCCTTAGCGGGGGTGCTCCAAGAGACCCAGTACTTC
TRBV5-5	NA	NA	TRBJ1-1	CASSLDRHLGTEAFF	TGTGCCAGCAGCTTGGACAGACATCTGGGAACTGAAGCTTTCTTT
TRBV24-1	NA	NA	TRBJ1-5	CATSARFSNQPQHF	TGTGCCACCAGTGCCCGGTTTAGCAATCAGCCCCAGCATTTT
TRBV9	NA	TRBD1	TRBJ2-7	CASSQSNRGTNEQYF	TGTGCCAGCAGCCAAAGTAACAGGGGTACGAACGAGCAGTACTTC
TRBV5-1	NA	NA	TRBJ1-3	CASSWGSATGGNTIYF	TGCGCCAGCAGCTGGGGGTCCGCGACAGGAGGAAACACCATATATTTT
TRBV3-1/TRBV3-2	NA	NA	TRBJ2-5	CASSQETYGGPVGQETQYF	TGTGCCAGCAGCCAAGAAACTTACGGGGGGCCCGTAGGCCAAGAGACCCAGTACTTC
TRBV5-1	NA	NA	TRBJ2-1	CASSLSQYDNEQFF	TGCGCCAGCAGCTTGTCCCAGTACGACAATGAGCAGTTCTTC
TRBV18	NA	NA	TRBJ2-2	CASSSGLNTGELFF	TGTGCCAGCTCGTCGGGCCTGAACACCGGGGAGCTGTTTTTT
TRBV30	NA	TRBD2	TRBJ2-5	CAWSVGLGGRRETQYF	TGTGCCTGGAGTGTAGGGTTAGGCGGGAGGAGAGAGACCCAGTACTTC
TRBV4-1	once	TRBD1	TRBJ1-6	CASSNRDRGLFSPLHF	TGCGCCAGCAGCAACCGGGACAGGGGGCTTTTTTCACCCCTCCACTTT
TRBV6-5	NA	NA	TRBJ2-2	CASSYQGPNTGELFF	TGTGCCAGCAGTTACCAGGGCCCCAACACCGGGGAGCTGTTTTTT
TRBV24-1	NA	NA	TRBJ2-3	CATSDLDEGLADTQYF	TGTGCCACCAGTGATTTGGACGAGGGCTTGGCAGATACGCAGTATTTT
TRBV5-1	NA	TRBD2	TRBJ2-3	CASSPGRTSGDTDTQYF	TGCGCCAGCAGCCCCGGACGGACTAGCGGGGACACAGATACGCAGTATTTT
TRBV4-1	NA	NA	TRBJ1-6	CASSQGAADNSPLHF	TGCGCCAGCAGCCAAGGGGCAGCTGATAATTCACCCCTCCACTTT
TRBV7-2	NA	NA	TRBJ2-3	CASSSPLQPSTDTQYF	TGTGCCAGCAGCTCCCCGTTACAGCCCAGCACAGATACGCAGTATTTT
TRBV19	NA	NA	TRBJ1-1	CASIAGTEAFF	TGTGCCAGTATCGCGGGAACTGAAGCTTTCTTT
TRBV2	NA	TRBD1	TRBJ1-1	CANRRDRNTEAFF	TGTGCCAACAGAAGGGACAGGAACACTGAAGCTTTCTTT
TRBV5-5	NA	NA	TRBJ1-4	CASSLGLREKLFF	TGTGCCAGCAGCTTGGGTCTTAGGGAAAAACTGTTTTTT
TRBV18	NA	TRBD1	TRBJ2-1	CASSSGTGPNEQFF	TGTGCCAGCTCTTCCGGGACAGGGCCCAATGAGCAGTTCTTC
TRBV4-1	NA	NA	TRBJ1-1	CASSQGEGAFF	TGCGCCAGCAGCCAAGGGGAGGGAGCTTTCTTT
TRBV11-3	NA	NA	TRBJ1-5	CASLKFSRGNQPQHF	TGTGCCAGCTTAAAATTCTCCAGGGGCAATCAGCCCCAGCATTTT
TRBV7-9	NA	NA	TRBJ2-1	CASSLAGYEQFF	TGTGCCAGCAGCTTAGCGGGGTATGAGCAGTTCTTC
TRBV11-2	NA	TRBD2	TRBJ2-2	CASSLESGGTGELFF	TGTGCCAGCAGCTTAGAATCGGGGGGTACCGGGGAGCTGTTTTTT
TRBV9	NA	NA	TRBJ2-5	CASSVAQAQETQYF	TGTGCCAGCAGCGTCGCGCAGGCCCAAGAGACCCAGTACTTC
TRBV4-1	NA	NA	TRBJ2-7	CASSHPLGQAYEQYF	TGCGCCAGCAGCCATCCCCTCGGTCAGGCCTACGAGCAGTACTTC
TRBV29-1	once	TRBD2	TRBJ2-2	CSVEKLAGGRTGELFF	TGCAGCGTTGAAAAGTTAGCGGGGGGGCGAACCGGGGAGCTGTTTTTT
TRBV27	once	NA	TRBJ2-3	CASSPKGSTDTQYF	TGTGCCAGCAGCCCAAAGGGGAGCACAGATACGCAGTATTTT
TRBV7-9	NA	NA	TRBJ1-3	CASSLSVSGNTIYF	TGTGCCAGCAGCTTATCAGTCTCTGGAAACACCATATATTTT
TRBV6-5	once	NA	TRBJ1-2	CAAGSHYGYTF	TGTGCCGCAGGGAGTCATTATGGCTACACCTTC
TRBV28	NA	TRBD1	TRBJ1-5	CASSPQGYSNQPQHF	TGTGCCAGCAGTCCACAGGGGTATAGCAATCAGCCCCAGCATTTT
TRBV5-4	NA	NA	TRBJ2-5	CASRRAQAPQETQYF	TGTGCCAGCAGGCGGGCCCAGGCACCCCAAGAGACCCAGTACTTC
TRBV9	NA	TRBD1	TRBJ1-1	CASSRQTAGQEAFF	TGTGCCAGCAGCCGACAAACTGCGGGACAGGAAGCTTTCTTT
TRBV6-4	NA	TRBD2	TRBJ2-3	CASSEGGGAADTQYF	TGTGCCAGCAGTGAAGGCGGGGGGGCCGCAGATACGCAGTATTTT
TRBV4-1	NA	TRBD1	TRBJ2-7	CASSHERGQGWDEQYF	TGCGCCAGCAGCCACGAACGCGGACAGGGCTGGGACGAGCAGTACTTC
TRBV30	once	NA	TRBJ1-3	CAGERSGNTIYF	TGTGCCGGGGAGCGCTCTGGAAACACCATATATTTT
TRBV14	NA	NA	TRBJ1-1	CASSQGIGDTEAFF	TGTGCCAGCAGCCAAGGGATAGGCGACACTGAAGCTTTCTTT
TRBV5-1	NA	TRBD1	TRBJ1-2	CASSPEPYPDRGYGYTF	TGCGCCAGCAGCCCCGAGCCCTATCCGGACAGGGGTTATGGCTACACCTTC
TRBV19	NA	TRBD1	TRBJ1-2	CASSTLVTGNQYGYTF	TGTGCCAGTAGTACACTCGTGACAGGGAACCAATATGGCTACACCTTC
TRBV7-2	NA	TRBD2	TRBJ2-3	CASSPPGLAGGPDTQYF	TGTGCCAGCAGCCCCCCGGGACTAGCGGGGGGGCCAGATACGCAGTATTTT
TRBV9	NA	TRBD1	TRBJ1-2	CASSGPRRGRFTNYGYTF	TGTGCCAGCAGCGGACCCCGAAGGGGGCGGTTTACTAACTATGGCTACACCTTC
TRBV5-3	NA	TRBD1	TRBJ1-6	CARGLEQGQGPRGYSPLHF	TGTGCCAGAGGCTTAGAACAGGGGCAGGGACCTCGGGGATATTCACCCCTCCACTTT
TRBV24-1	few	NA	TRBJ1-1	CATRTTGMNTEAFF	TGTGCCACCAGGACGACAGGCATGAACACTGAAGCTTTCTTT
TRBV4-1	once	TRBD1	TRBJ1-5	CASSQERTGGRPQHF	TGCGCCAGCAGCCAAGAAAGGACAGGAGGGAGGCCCCAGCATTTT
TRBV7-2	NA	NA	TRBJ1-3	CASQTQGSGGNTIYF	TGTGCCAGCCAGACGCAGGGGTCTGGAGGAAACACCATATATTTT
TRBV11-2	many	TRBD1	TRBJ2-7	CASSLAQGARVQYF	TGTGCCAGCAGCTTAGCTCAGGGGGCACGAGTGCAGTACTTC
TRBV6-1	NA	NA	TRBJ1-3	CASSERAGTGNTIYF	TGTGCCAGCAGTGAAAGGGCAGGGACTGGAAACACCATATATTTT
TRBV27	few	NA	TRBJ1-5	CASSSGYSNQPQHF	TGTGCCAGCAGTTCGGGTTATAGCAATCAGCCCCAGCATTTT
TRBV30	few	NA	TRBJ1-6	CAWSLQGGGNSPLHF	TGTGCCTGGAGTCTACAGGGAGGTGGTAATTCACCCCTCCACTTT
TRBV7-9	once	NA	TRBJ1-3	CASSLRTGGNTIYF	TGTGCCAGCAGCTTAAGGACGGGGGGAAACACCATATATTTT
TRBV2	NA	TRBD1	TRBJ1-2	CASSSGQAYGYTF	TGTGCCAGCAGTTCCGGACAGGCCTATGGCTACACCTTC
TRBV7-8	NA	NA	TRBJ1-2	CASSPQGKAGGGYTF	TGTGCCAGCAGCCCCCAGGGGAAGGCGGGAGGTGGCTACACCTTC